The 30 T cell receptor beta chains below come from one sample, sequenced in a study of vaccination and CD4 T cells after COVID-19. Time point defined: late sampling 161 to 241 days after vaccination in a few convalescent patients. Each CDR3 protein gets one entry after TCRdb re-called the PCR reads with MiXCR. This table has about 36,000 distinct CDR3 sequences, around 35% appearing once. The sample was CD4+ T cells from blood, taken about 7 months after SARS-CoV-2 vaccination. The receptor set was obtained from a human donor who had recovered from COVID-19.

This chain joins TRBV10-3 and TRBJ1-4; tentatively, D is TRBD1 (5 bases). The CDR3 loop spans 15 amino acids. The ends were cut back, 3 bases at V and 6 bases at J, with 14 bases in the middle. The V gene's germline CDR1 is ENHRY and CDR2 SYGVKD. DNA for the CDR3: TGTGCCATCAGTGACCCGGGGGTCGGGGATGAAAAACTGTTTTTT. Translation gives CAISDPGVGDEKLFF.

The chain employs TRBV27 and TRBJ2-1, with TRBD2 identical over 10 bases. The germline gives CDR1 MNHEY, CDR2 SMNVEV (reference sequence). J was trimmed by 9 bases and V by 0 bases; bases with no gene match: 5. CDR3 length equals 15 residues. CDR3 sequence: CASSLSLLAGLEQFF. The CDR3 region has the DNA TGTGCCAGCAGTTTATCCCTACTAGCGGGACTTGAGCAGTTCTTC.

This chain uses TRBV19 with TRBJ2-5, with TRBD1 identical over 10 bases. Trimming at V came to 6 bases and at J to 4 bases, leaving 5 bases not matched to a gene. This CDR3 comprises 14 residues. In germline, CDR1 is LNHDA, CDR2 SQIVND (reference sequence). In nucleotides, the CDR3 is TGTGCCAGTAGGAACCGGGACAGGGGAGAGACCCAGTACTTC. It encodes CASRNRDRGETQYF.

This clonotype is labeled medium-sized. The rearrangement uses TRBV19 and TRBJ2-5; TRBD1 aligns across 8 bases. The CDR3 runs 16 residues. Trimming removed 6 bases from V and 5 bases from J; junction bases left unmatched: 14. Looked up from germline, CDR1 is LNHDA and CDR2 is SQIVND (reference sequence). In DNA form, the CDR3 reads TGTGCCAGTAGCAAACCCTCAGGGGGCGGAAAGGAGACCCAGTACTTC. It codes for CASSKPSGGGKETQYF. The whole variable domain, remainder taken from reference TRBV19 and TRBJ2-5, is DGGITQSPKYLFRKEGQNVTLSCEQNLNHDAMYWYRQDPGQGLRLIYYSQIVNDFQKGDIAEGYSVSREKKESFPLTVTSAQKNPTAFYLCASSKPSGGGKETQYFGPGTRLLVL.

The rearrangement links TRBV7-8 to TRBJ2-7, with D maybe TRBD2 (5 bases). The CDR3 is 17 amino acids. Germline V gene data show CDR1 as SGHVS and CDR2 as FQNEAQ. Trimming shortened V by 4 bases and J by 0 bases, and 19 bases separated the two germline ends. The chain's CDR3 is CASSYSGWVASSYEQYF. The CDR3 coding sequence is TGTGCCAGCAGCTATTCGGGATGGGTGGCGAGCTCCTACGAGCAGTACTTC.

This clonotype was observed a few times. The rearrangement links TRBV7-2 to TRBJ2-3; TRBD2 agrees at 11 bases. The V gene's germline CDR1 is SGHTA and CDR2 FQGNSA. V was pared by 3 bases and J by 2 bases, with 4 bases of the junction left unmatched. The CDR3 extends over 16 amino acids. The CDR3 DNA is TGTGCCAGCAGCTTCGGGACTAGCGGATACACAGATACGCAGTATTTT. It codes for CASSFGTSGYTDTQYF.

This chain uses TRBV6-1 with TRBJ2-3, with D maybe TRBD1 (6 bases). Germline values: CDR1 MNHNS, CDR2 SASEGT. The CDR3 has 13 amino acids. V was cut by 7 bases and J by 5 bases, with 13 bases left in between. The DNA of the CDR3 is TGTGCCAGCACCACAGGGTTTGAAGATACGCAGTATTTT. This translates into CASTTGFEDTQYF.

Many counts were recorded for this clonotype. The chain has TRBV6-4 and TRBJ2-3; TRBD2 matches at 8 bases. CDR3 length: 14 residues. V lost 3 bases and J lost 2; bases outside the gene matches: 1. Germline V gives CDR1 MRHNA, CDR2 SNTAGT. The CDR3 region is CASSEAGATDTQYF. CDR3 nucleotides: TGTGCCAGCAGTGAAGCGGGAGCCACAGATACGCAGTATTTT.

This clonotype turned up a few times. At one of its ends the junction is not consistent with the germline gene, which may arise from a read error. The genes are TRBV20-1 and TRBJ2-7, with D tentatively TRBD1 or TRBD2 (5 bases each). Germline loops: CDR1 DFQATT, CDR2 SNEGSKA (reference sequence). The CDR3 runs 14 residues. This chain's CDR3 is CSARGVGLPYEQYF. DNA of the CDR3: TGCAGTGCCAGAGGGGTTGGGCTACCTTACGAGCAGTACTTC.

This clonotype was picked up a small number of times. The J gene is TRBJ2-7, the V gene TRBV21-1; no DNA check was done on the table's D call, TRBD1. TRBV21-1 is a pseudogene segment. This CDR3 is 17 amino acids long. The CDR3 sequence is CASSKVRIGRRGHEQYF. Here the CDR3 DNA reads TGTGCCAGCAGCAAAGTAAGGATAGGGCGCCGGGGCCACGAGCAGTACTTC.

This clonotype has more than one count but fewer than ten. V is TRBV6-2 or TRBV6-3 and J is TRBJ1-5; tentative D call: TRBD1 (5 bases). V lost 0 bases and J lost 6, with 9 bases in between. This CDR3 contains 14 residues. Germline assignment: CDR1 MNHEY and CDR2 SVGEGT. CDR3 nucleotides: TGTGCCAGCAGTTACTCTGGTCAGGGTCAGCCCCAGCATTTT. Translated, it gives CASSYSGQGQPQHF.

The J gene is TRBJ2-7, the V gene TRBV12-3 or TRBV12-4; 7 bases fit TRBD2. The CDR3 runs 14 residues. V lost 1 base to trimming and J lost 2 bases; unmatched junction nucleotides: 2. This CDR3 reads CASSLERGTYEQYF. CDR3 coding DNA: TGTGCCAGCAGTTTAGAGCGGGGTACCTACGAGCAGTACTTC.

This clonotype turned up a few times. The genes are TRBV7-8 and TRBJ2-3, with a tentative D call TRBD2 (6 bases). V gave up 2 bases and J gave up 0 bases, with 9 bases separating them. CDR3 size: 15 residues. Germline V gene sequence: CDR1 SGHVS, CDR2 FQNEAQ. CDR3 coding DNA: TGTGCCAGCAGCTTAAACGCGGGGAGCACAGATACGCAGTATTTT. Its translation is CASSLNAGSTDTQYF.

The V gene is TRBV15, the J gene TRBJ1-1, with D uncertain. Germline loops: CDR1 LNHNV, CDR2 YYDKDF (reference sequence). This CDR3 is built from 13 residues. V lost 8 bases and J 3 bases, leaving 13 bases between the germline ends. CDR3 sequence reads: CATALSSHTEAFF. The CDR3 DNA follows: TGTGCCACCGCGTTAAGTTCACACACTGAAGCTTTCTTT.

This sequence joins TRBV24-1 and TRBJ2-7, with D possibly matching TRBD2 (5 bases). This CDR3 spans 14 amino acids. Germline-derived CDR1 and CDR2 are KGHDR and SFDVKD. The ends were cut back, 1 base at V and 4 bases at J, with 10 bases in the middle. The CDR3: CATSDLVAPYEQYF. CDR3 coding DNA: TGTGCCACCAGTGATTTAGTAGCGCCATACGAGCAGTACTTC.

This clonotype was detected a few times. J is TRBJ1-2 and V is TRBV20-1; no reliable D call. V gave up 3 bases and J gave up 2 bases, with 10 bases separating them. Germline-derived CDR1 and CDR2 are DFQATT and SNEGSKA (reference sequence). CDR3 size: 13 residues. The CDR3 region is CSASIGSNYGYTF. CDR3 in DNA: TGCAGTGCTAGCATCGGCAGCAACTATGGCTACACCTTC.

This clonotype was seen a handful of times. V is TRBV20-1 and J is TRBJ2-1, with D uncertain. Germline V CDR1 and CDR2: DFQATT, SNEGSKA (reference sequence). CDR3 length equals 14 residues. Trimming cost V 5 bases and J 0 bases, with 11 bases left between them. CDR3 nucleotides: TGCAGTGCTGGTCCACCATCCTCCTACAATGAGCAGTTCTTC. This translates into CSAGPPSSYNEQFF.

A few counts support this clonotype. The chain links TRBV20-1 to TRBJ2-7; D remains unclear. CDR3 length: 12 residues. Germline V gene lookup returns CDR1 DFQATT and CDR2 SNEGSKA (reference sequence). Trimming shortened V by 3 bases and J by 5 bases, and 11 bases separated the two germline ends. In DNA, the CDR3 is TGCAGTGCTAGTCCCGGTTCCCACGAGCAGTACTTC. Protein: CSASPGSHEQYF.

The J gene is TRBJ2-7, the V gene TRBV20-1, with 8 bases lining up with TRBD2. Germline CDR1 DFQATT, CDR2 SNEGSKA (reference sequence). The CDR3 covers 14 residues. V lost 0 bases and J lost 7; bases outside the gene matches: 8. The CDR3 DNA reads as TGCAGTGCTAGAGATACAGCGGGAGTGTATGAGCAGTACTTC. As protein: CSARDTAGVYEQYF.

The J gene is TRBJ1-1, the V gene TRBV7-9, with 7 bases matching TRBD1. Germline values: CDR1 SEHNR, CDR2 FQNEAQ (reference sequence). The CDR3 consists of 12 residues. Trimming removed 3 bases from V and 7 bases from J; junction bases left unmatched: 2. The CDR3 DNA sequence: TGTGCCAGCAGCTTTGGGGACAGTGAAGCTTTCTTT. It yields the protein CASSFGDSEAFF.

J is TRBJ2-7 and V is TRBV7-6; 14 bases align to TRBD2. The CDR3 totals 15 residues. The V gene's germline CDR1 is SGHVS and CDR2 FNYEAQ. J was trimmed by 4 bases and V by 1 base; bases with no gene match: 0. CDR3 coding DNA: TGTGCCAGCAGCTTAGGGACTAGCGGGGGGTACGAGCAGTACTTC. Encoded protein: CASSLGTSGGYEQYF.

The rearrangement uses TRBV19 and TRBJ1-1; no firm D call. Germline V lookup: CDR1 LNHDA, CDR2 SQIVND (reference sequence). There are 14 residues in the CDR3. V was clipped by 3 bases and J by 5 bases, with 13 bases between them. CDR3 nucleotide sequence: TGTGCCAGTAGTATGAAGGGTTACGGAACTGAAGCTTTCTTT. Its protein product is CASSMKGYGTEAFF.

This clonotype was seen a handful of times. This chain uses TRBV15 with TRBJ2-1, with a tentative D call TRBD2 (6 bases). Germline V CDR1 and CDR2: LNHNV, YYDKDF (reference sequence). The CDR3 spans 14 residues. Trimming removed 8 bases at V and 0 bases at J, with 11 bases between. The CDR3 spells CATGTGDSYNEQFF. CDR3 bases: TGTGCCACCGGTACGGGAGACTCCTACAATGAGCAGTTCTTC.

In this sample, this clonotype turned up a few times. J is TRBJ2-3 and V is TRBV24-1; 9 positions match TRBD2. V gave up 9 bases and J gave up 2 bases; unmatched junction bases: 14. CDR3 length equals 17 residues. CDR1 is KGHDR and CDR2 is SFDVKD in the germline V gene. The chain's CDR3 is CATSAAGGGPDTDTQYF. CDR3 nucleotides: TGTGCCACCTCAGCGGCGGGAGGGGGGCCGGACACAGATACGCAGTATTTT.

The rearrangement uses TRBV28 and TRBJ1-3; 7 nucleotides align to TRBD1. Losses at the gene ends were 6 bases for V and 3 bases for J; bases not matched to a gene: 5. The germline V gene has CDR1 MDHEN and CDR2 SYDVKM. This CDR3 has 14 amino acids. The CDR3 coding sequence is TGTGCCAGCAGCCCCGGGACAGTTGGAAACACCATATATTTT. Translated: CASSPGTVGNTIYF.

V usage is TRBV10-3 and J usage is TRBJ2-7, with 10 bases aligning to TRBD2. Germline V gene lookup returns CDR1 ENHRY and CDR2 SYGVKD. CDR3 length equals 14 residues. The V and J ends lost 5 bases and 2 bases, in that order; junction bases with no gene match: 3. The CDR3 DNA reads TGTGCCATCAGTCCGGGACTAGCGACCTACGAGCAGTACTTC. Protein product: CAISPGLATYEQYF.

The chain joins TRBV20-1 to TRBJ2-6; D possibly corresponds to TRBD1 (6 bases). There are 15 residues in the CDR3. Trimming removed 5 bases from V and 2 bases from J, with 13 bases in between. Germline loops: CDR1 DFQATT, CDR2 SNEGSKA (reference sequence). CDR3 region: CSASYRVTGANVLTF. The CDR3 region has the DNA TGCAGTGCTTCGTACAGGGTCACTGGGGCCAACGTCCTGACTTTC.

This clonotype was seen only a few times. This rearrangement joins TRBV4-1 to TRBJ1-5; 8 bases match TRBD1. CDR1 and CDR2 from the germline V gene are MGHRA and YSYEKL. This CDR3 is built from 14 residues. Germline trimming cut 1 base from V and 7 bases from J; bases unmatched to any gene: 3. CDR3 amino acids: CASSQGQGNQPQHF. The DNA for the CDR3 is TGCGCCAGCAGCCAAGGACAGGGGAACCAGCCCCAGCATTTT.

V is TRBV28 and J is TRBJ2-3; 8 nucleotides match TRBD1. This CDR3 has 18 amino acids. V dropped 2 bases and J dropped 2; count of bases not matched to a gene: 12. The germline V gene has CDR1 MDHEN and CDR2 SYDVKM. CDR3 DNA: TGTGCCAGCAGTTTACAACCCGGGACAGGTTCCTACACAGATACGCAGTATTTT. It encodes CASSLQPGTGSYTDTQYF.

There are a few counts of this clonotype. This sequence joins TRBV7-2 and TRBJ2-3, with a weak D call TRBD2 (5 bases). The CDR3 loop spans 14 amino acids. Germline CDR1 SGHTA, CDR2 FQGNSA. V was trimmed by 2 bases and J by 0 bases, leaving 6 bases between them. CDR3 nucleotides: TGTGCCAGCAGCTTAACGGGGAGCACAGATACGCAGTATTTT. Amino acids: CASSLTGSTDTQYF. Full variable domain (outside the CDR3, taken from reference TRBV7-2 and TRBJ2-3): GAGVSQSPSNKVTEKGKDVELRCDPISGHTALYWYRQSLGQGLEFLIYFQGNSAPDKSGLPSDRFSAERTGGSVSTLTIQRTQQEDSAVYLCASSLTGSTDTQYFGPGTRLTVL.